The sample holds a few counts of the clone carrying this T cell receptor beta chain. The sample originates from a study of identical twins. A single record per CDR3 protein comes from TCRdb applying MiXCR to the 5' RACE reads. The table has 350,000 to 400,000 distinct CDR3 sequences, roughly 10% seen once; the top ten hold about 8.1%. The germline V and J ends were trimmed by 6 bases and 2 bases, with 13 bases remaining between them. This CDR3 contains 14 residues. Germline CDR1 is SGHRS and CDR2 is YFSETQ. This receptor was identified in a woman in her forties or fifties in good health. The sample comprised naive T cells sorted from blood. The chain carries TRBV5-1 and TRBJ2-3, with D possibly TRBD2 on 6 matching bases. The CDR3 sequence: CASNRGTYTDTQYF. The CDR3 nucleotides read TGCGCCAGCAACCGGGGGACCTACACAGATACGCAGTATTTT.